The rows below give T cell receptor beta chains drawn from one sample of a study of tumor and adjacent non-tumor tissue in lung cancer. TCRdb analysed the multiplex PCR reads with MiXCR anew, one entry per CDR3 protein. The table lists 200,000 or so distinct CDR3 sequences, 60% to 75% of them singletons. Specimen: lung tumor tissue. Receptors were obtained from a man aged 60 to 69 with non-small cell lung cancer. The CDR3 runs from the conserved cysteine through the conserved F or W. A D gene is named only where the DNA matches it firmly. Clone size is given for some rows only: seen once, a few or many times, or a class if the clone is expanded.

clone size: -; J gene: TRBJ2-3; CDR3 length: 17; V gene: TRBV24-1; D gene: -; CDR3 protein: CATNDYGRGAPTDTQYF; CDR3 DNA: TGTGCCACCAATGATTACGGGAGAGGGGCCCCCACAGATACGCAGTATTTT
clone size: -; J gene: TRBJ2-3; CDR3 length: 17; V gene: TRBV12-3/TRBV12-4; D gene: -; CDR3 protein: CTSSAPRAGYSTDTQYF; CDR3 DNA: TGTACCAGCAGTGCGCCCCGAGCAGGATATAGCACAGATACGCAGTATTTT
clone size: medium-sized; J gene: TRBJ2-1; CDR3 length: 16; V gene: TRBV6-5; D gene: TRBD2; CDR3 protein: CASSYFTGGSDNEQFF; CDR3 DNA: TGTGCCAGCAGTTACTTTACGGGGGGGAGCGACAATGAGCAGTTCTTC
clone size: -; J gene: TRBJ2-1; CDR3 length: 13; V gene: TRBV20-1; D gene: TRBD2; CDR3 protein: CNVTGTSDNEQFF; CDR3 DNA: TGCAATGTTACCGGGACTAGCGATAATGAGCAGTTCTTC
clone size: -; J gene: TRBJ2-3; CDR3 length: 13; V gene: TRBV29-1; D gene: TRBD1; CDR3 protein: CSARDRNTDTQYF; CDR3 DNA: TGCAGCGCAAGGGACAGGAACACAGATACGCAGTATTTT
clone size: -; J gene: TRBJ2-1; CDR3 length: 17; V gene: TRBV11-1; D gene: TRBD2; CDR3 protein: CASNLSLLAGGTNEQFF; CDR3 DNA: TGTGCCAGCAACTTATCTCTGCTAGCGGGAGGCACCAATGAGCAGTTCTTC
clone size: -; J gene: TRBJ2-3; CDR3 length: 17; V gene: TRBV20-1; D gene: TRBD2; CDR3 protein: CSARGGLAGGGADTQYF; CDR3 DNA: TGCAGTGCTAGAGGGGGACTAGCGGGGGGGGGCGCAGATACGCAGTATTTT
clone size: few; J gene: TRBJ2-3; CDR3 length: 16; V gene: TRBV11-3; D gene: TRBD2; CDR3 protein: CASSLGGLAGTDTQYF; CDR3 DNA: TGTGCCAGCAGCTTGGGTGGACTAGCGGGCACAGATACGCAGTATTTT
clone size: -; J gene: TRBJ2-2; CDR3 length: 15; V gene: TRBV20-1; D gene: -; CDR3 protein: CCTRAGTLWGGELFF; CDR3 DNA: TGCTGTACTAGAGCAGGGACCCTTTGGGGTGGGGAGCTGTTTTTT
clone size: -; J gene: TRBJ2-2; CDR3 length: 13; V gene: TRBV11-1; D gene: -; CDR3 protein: CASSLERFGELFF; CDR3 DNA: TGTGCCAGCAGCTTAGAACGCTTCGGTGAGCTGTTTTTT
clone size: -; J gene: TRBJ2-5; CDR3 length: 16; V gene: TRBV20-1; D gene: TRBD2; CDR3 protein: CSASKLAGWPRETQYF; CDR3 DNA: TGCAGTGCTTCCAAACTAGCGGGATGGCCGAGAGAGACCCAGTACTTC
clone size: many; J gene: TRBJ2-1; CDR3 length: 14; V gene: TRBV6-6; D gene: -; CDR3 protein: CASTGTTKHNEQFF; CDR3 DNA: TGTGCCAGCACCGGGACAACCAAACACAATGAGCAGTTCTTC
clone size: -; J gene: TRBJ2-6; CDR3 length: 15; V gene: TRBV11-3; D gene: -; CDR3 protein: CANSLEGTGANVLAF; CDR3 DNA: TGTGCCAACAGCTTAGAGGGAACTGGGGCCAACGTCCTGGCTTTC
clone size: -; J gene: TRBJ1-4; CDR3 length: 15; V gene: TRBV19; D gene: -; CDR3 protein: CASSISTVPNEKLFF; CDR3 DNA: TGTGCCAGTAGTATCTCAACAGTTCCAAATGAAAAACTGTTTTTT
clone size: -; J gene: TRBJ2-1; CDR3 length: 21; V gene: TRBV11-1; D gene: TRBD1; CDR3 protein: CASSLAWCRGLSRSSCNEQFF; CDR3 DNA: TGTGCCAGCAGCTTAGCTTGGTGCAGGGGGCTTAGTCGAAGCTCCTGTAATGAGCAGTTCTTC
clone size: -; J gene: TRBJ1-1; CDR3 length: 14; V gene: TRBV4-1; D gene: -; CDR3 protein: CASSQDRIGTEAFF; CDR3 DNA: TGCGCCAGCAGCCAAGACAGGATAGGAACTGAAGCTTTCTTT
clone size: few; J gene: TRBJ1-3; CDR3 length: 15; V gene: TRBV28; D gene: -; CDR3 protein: CASSFRGSTGNTIYF; CDR3 DNA: TGTGCCAGCAGTTTTCGGGGGTCAACTGGAAACACCATATATTTT
clone size: -; J gene: TRBJ2-3; CDR3 length: 14; V gene: TRBV11-3; D gene: -; CDR3 protein: CASSLGLGTNTQYF; CDR3 DNA: TGTGCCAGCAGCTTAGGGCTGGGCACCAATACGCAGTATTTT
clone size: few; J gene: TRBJ2-7; CDR3 length: 15; V gene: TRBV11-2; D gene: -; CDR3 protein: CASSSRSLSAYEQYF; CDR3 DNA: TGTGCCAGCAGCTCTCGCAGCTTGAGTGCCTACGAGCAGTACTTC
clone size: -; J gene: TRBJ1-5; CDR3 length: 15; V gene: TRBV11-3; D gene: TRBD1; CDR3 protein: CAGSLGRGDNEPQHF; CDR3 DNA: TGTGCCGGCAGCTTAGGCAGGGGGGACAATGAGCCCCAGCATTTT
clone size: -; J gene: TRBJ1-1; CDR3 length: 14; V gene: TRBV29-1; D gene: -; CDR3 protein: CSVLTPSRDTEAFF; CDR3 DNA: TGCAGCGTTTTGACACCCTCAAGAGACACCGAAGCTTTCTTT
clone size: -; J gene: TRBJ2-1; CDR3 length: 15; V gene: TRBV11-2; D gene: -; CDR3 protein: CASSLNPSSGVEQSF; CDR3 DNA: TGTGCCAGCAGCTTAAATCCCTCGTCGGGCGTTGAGCAGTCCTTC
clone size: -; J gene: TRBJ2-7; CDR3 length: 15; V gene: TRBV28; D gene: -; CDR3 protein: CASRNYRRGGYEQYF; CDR3 DNA: TGTGCCAGTAGAAACTATCGGCGGGGTGGATACGAGCAGTACTTC
clone size: few; J gene: TRBJ2-1; CDR3 length: 15; V gene: TRBV7-3; D gene: TRBD2; CDR3 protein: CASSSGTSGTNEQFF; CDR3 DNA: TGTGCCAGCAGCTCCGGGACTAGCGGGACTAATGAGCAGTTCTTC
clone size: -; J gene: TRBJ2-2; CDR3 length: 14; V gene: TRBV10-1; D gene: -; CDR3 protein: CASSDATTTGELLF; CDR3 DNA: TGCGCCAGCAGTGACGCGACAACCACCGGGGAGCTGCTTTTT
clone size: -; J gene: TRBJ2-6; CDR3 length: 16; V gene: TRBV6-5; D gene: -; CDR3 protein: CAGSSWTGSGANVLTF; CDR3 DNA: TGTGCCGGCAGTTCCTGGACGGGCTCTGGGGCCAACGTCCTGACTTTC
clone size: many; J gene: TRBJ1-6; CDR3 length: 17; V gene: TRBV11-3; D gene: TRBD1; CDR3 protein: CASSTRTGGRFNSPLHF; CDR3 DNA: TGTGCCAGCAGCACCCGGACAGGGGGACGTTTTAATTCACCCCTCCACTTT
clone size: few; J gene: TRBJ2-7; CDR3 length: 15; V gene: TRBV24-1; D gene: -; CDR3 protein: CATSASGRSSYEQYF; CDR3 DNA: TGTGCCACCAGTGCGTCCGGGCGCAGCTCCTACGAGCAGTACTTC
clone size: -; J gene: TRBJ1-6; CDR3 length: 14; V gene: TRBV4-3; D gene: -; CDR3 protein: CASSHGPADSPLHF; CDR3 DNA: TGCGCCAGTAGCCACGGCCCGGCAGATTCACCCCTCCACTTT
clone size: -; J gene: TRBJ2-1; CDR3 length: 16; V gene: TRBV11-1; D gene: -; CDR3 protein: CASSSMRLKFNNEQFF; CDR3 DNA: TGTGCCAGCAGCTCTATGAGACTCAAGTTCAACAATGAGCAGTTCTTC
clone size: -; J gene: TRBJ2-5; CDR3 length: 15; V gene: TRBV28; D gene: TRBD2; CDR3 protein: CVTRDLAGGIETQYF; CDR3 DNA: TGTGTCACCCGAGATTTGGCGGGAGGGATAGAGACCCAGTACTTC
clone size: -; J gene: TRBJ2-1; CDR3 length: 17; V gene: TRBV12-5; D gene: TRBD1; CDR3 protein: CVNGLPIRGKNYNEQFF; CDR3 DNA: TGTGTTAATGGTTTGCCTATCAGGGGGAAAAACTACAATGAGCAGTTCTTC